This T cell receptor (beta chain) emerged from a study of OX40 agonist ivuxolimab in advanced cancers. Study-level background: Three patients responded partially, comprising one with hepatocellular carcinoma and two with cutaneous melanoma.

The CDR3 has 11 residues. The germline CDR1 and CDR2 sequences are SGHRS and YFSETQ. This table comes from immunoSEQ multiplex PCR, and its TCRdb copy is limited to in-frame clones, with some not included. The data contain about 17,000 clones, around three quarters of them singletons. This clone was seen only once. One end of the junction fails to match germline, which may point to a read error. This clonotype was obtained from an adult with an advanced solid tumor such as melanoma, head and neck, liver or kidney cancer. V gene TRBV5-1 combines with J gene TRBJ2-7, with D unresolved. The specimen comprised CD4+ or CD8+ T cells sorted from blood, sampled in a trial of the OX40 agonist ivuxolimab. DNA for the CDR3: TGTGCCAGCAGCTTGGGAAGGGAGCAGTACTTC. As protein: CASSLGREQYF.